The 20 T cell receptor beta chains given below trace back to one sample, sequenced in a study of T cells in localized non-small cell lung cancer. Generated by immunoSEQ multiplex PCR, the TCRdb table keeps only in-frame clones and is missing some. The repertoire includes about 25,000 clones, around 90% of them detected once, and approximately 2.9% sits in the top ten. This specimen consisted of peripheral blood, obtained before any cancer treatment. The receptors were sampled from a woman aged 40 to 75 with stage I lung adenocarcinoma.

This rearrangement joins TRBV19 to TRBJ1-5; the D gene is possibly TRBD1 (5 bases). The CDR3 covers 15 residues. The V end was cut by 7 bases, the J end by 3 bases, with 16 bases between. CDR1 and CDR2 (germline): LNHDA, SQIVND (reference sequence). The CDR3, as DNA: TGTGCCAGTACTCAAGGGGTGTCATTCAATCAGCCCCAGCATTTT. Amino acids: CASTQGVSFNQPQHF.

CDR3 bases: TGCAGCGTTGGGGGGATTTCGAACACTGAAGCTTTCTTT. This codes for CSVGGISNTEAFF. This chain connects TRBV29-1 to TRBJ1-1, with D tentatively TRBD1 (5 bases). The CDR3 runs 13 residues. V was pared by 4 bases and J by 1 base, with 10 bases between. Germline lookup yields CDR1 SQVTM and CDR2 ANQGSEA.

This rearrangement joins TRBV19 to TRBJ1-5; D uncertain. The CDR3 sequence is 12 residues long. Germline CDR1 reads LNHDA; CDR2 reads SQIVND (reference sequence). Deletions cut 7 bases from V and 9 bases from J, with 13 bases between. DNA of the CDR3: TGTGCCAGTACCTCAACCCCAGGGCCCCAGCATTTT. The encoded protein is CASTSTPGPQHF. Based on the CDR3 plus reference TRBV19 and TRBJ1-5, the full variable domain is DGGITQSPKYLFRKEGQNVTLSCEQNLNHDAMYWYRQDPGQGLRLIYYSQIVNDFQKGDIAEGYSVSREKKESFPLTVTSAQKNPTAFYLCASTSTPGPQHFGDGTRLSIL.

The chain couples TRBV6-6 to TRBJ1-1, with D possibly TRBD1 on 5 matching bases. Germline values: CDR1 MNHNY, CDR2 SVGAGI (reference sequence). Trimming cost V 0 bases and J 3 bases, with 14 bases left between them. There are 16 residues in the CDR3. DNA of the CDR3: TGTGCCAGCAGTTACTCGTCCACCGACAGATACACTGAAGCTTTCTTT. Translating gives CASSYSSTDRYTEAFF.

The chain carries TRBV29-1 and TRBJ2-3, with D unresolved. CDR1 SQVTM and CDR2 ANQGSEA come from the germline V gene. The CDR3 sequence is 11 residues long. The V and J ends lost 4 bases and 5 bases respectively, with 7 bases between them. CDR3 amino acids: CSVADRDTQYF. Here the CDR3 DNA reads TGCAGCGTTGCCGATCGAGATACGCAGTATTTT.

The CDR3 here is CSAYRDYEQYF. The CDR3 region has the DNA TGCAGTGCTTACAGGGACTACGAGCAGTACTTC. This chain connects TRBV20-1 to TRBJ2-7; TRBD1 is a possible D gene (6 bases). V lost 5 bases and J 3 bases, leaving 8 bases between the germline ends. Germline assignment: CDR1 DFQATT and CDR2 SNEGSKA (reference sequence). This CDR3 is 11 amino acids long.

The chain recombines TRBV5-1 with TRBJ2-3; TRBD1 matches 7 bases. The CDR3 is 16 residues long. V trimming: 4 bases; J trimming: 2 bases; junction bases outside the gene matches: 10. Germline values: CDR1 SGHRS, CDR2 YFSETQ. The CDR3 here is CASSTGQVQPTDTQYF. The CDR3 nucleotides read TGCGCCAGCAGCACAGGACAGGTTCAACCCACAGATACGCAGTATTTT.

The genes are TRBV28 and TRBJ2-2, with 8 bases that match TRBD1. The V gene end was trimmed by 7 bases and the J gene end by 4 bases; junction bases not matched to a gene: 8. CDR1 is MDHEN and CDR2 is SYDVKM in the germline V gene. The CDR3 is 15 residues long. The CDR3 loop is CASKTGEVSTGELFF. As DNA, the CDR3 is TGTGCCAGCAAGACAGGGGAGGTCTCCACCGGGGAGCTGTTTTTT.

The chain has TRBV20-1 and TRBJ1-2; D is unresolved. The germline V gene has CDR1 DFQATT and CDR2 SNEGSKA (reference sequence). V lost 3 bases and J lost 4, with 3 bases in between. The CDR3 consists of 10 residues. CDR3 nucleotides: TGCAGTGCTAGCCCCTATGGCTACACCTTC. Protein: CSASPYGYTF.

This chain joins TRBV5-1 and TRBJ2-3; D unclear. The CDR3 is 14 amino acids. Trimming cost V 5 bases and J 0 bases, with 10 bases left between them. The V gene's germline CDR1 is SGHRS and CDR2 YFSETQ. The CDR3 sequence: CASRRADSTDTQYF. CDR3 sequence (DNA): TGCGCCAGCAGACGGGCGGACAGCACAGATACGCAGTATTTT.

The chain combines TRBV2 with TRBJ2-1, with 7 bases fitting TRBD2. From germline, CDR1 is SNHLY and CDR2 FYNNEI. V dropped 3 bases and J dropped 2; count of bases not matched to a gene: 4. The CDR3 is 15 amino acids. The CDR3 loop is CASSESGRAYNEQFF. CDR3 coding DNA: TGTGCCAGCAGTGAGAGTGGGAGGGCCTACAATGAGCAGTTCTTC.

The V gene is TRBV27, the J gene TRBJ2-3; D is unclear. With 4 bases removed from V and 4 bases from J, the gap between germline ends came to 18 bases. This CDR3 comprises 16 residues. Germline-derived CDR1 and CDR2 are MNHEY and SMNVEV (reference sequence). This CDR3 reads CASSSMERMWADTQYF. The CDR3 DNA reads as TGTGCCAGCAGTTCGATGGAGAGGATGTGGGCAGATACGCAGTATTTT.

Only one count was recorded for this clone. This chain joins TRBV9 and TRBJ1-4, with 8 bases aligning to TRBD1. Germline V gene data show CDR1 as SGDLS and CDR2 as YYNGEE. The V and J ends lost 0 bases and 3 bases, in that order; junction bases with no gene match: 7. The CDR3 sequence is 17 residues long. The CDR3 protein is CASSVAWPGGPNEKLFF. DNA for the CDR3: TGTGCCAGCAGCGTAGCGTGGCCAGGGGGCCCTAATGAAAAACTGTTTTTT.

The chain links TRBV28 to TRBJ1-1, with D uncertain. V was cut by 2 bases and J by 6 bases, with 7 bases left in between. Germline CDR1 reads MDHEN; CDR2 reads SYDVKM. The CDR3 contains 12 residues. For the CDR3, the DNA is TGTGCCAGCAGTTTAAGGGCCGCTGAAGCTTTCTTT. Translating it yields CASSLRAAEAFF.

The chain carries TRBV5-1 and TRBJ2-7; possibly TRBD1 for D (5 bases). The CDR3 covers 13 residues. Trimming removed 3 bases from V and 7 bases from J, with 14 bases in between. The germline gives CDR1 SGHRS, CDR2 YFSETQ. CDR3 nucleotide sequence: TGCGCCAGCAGCTGGTTGCCCCAGGGAGAGCAGTACTTC. Translation gives CASSWLPQGEQYF.

The J gene is TRBJ2-6, the V gene TRBV5-1; D may be TRBD1 (5 bases). The CDR3 length is 16 residues. Trimming cost V 6 bases and J 0 bases, with 13 bases left between them. Looked up from germline, CDR1 is SGHRS and CDR2 is YFSETQ. CDR3: CASTRQGFSGANVLTF. The CDR3 nucleotides read TGCGCCAGCACCCGGCAGGGCTTCTCTGGGGCCAACGTCCTGACTTTC.

The rearrangement joins TRBV7-7 to TRBJ2-7; 7 bases align to TRBD1. The V gene end was trimmed by 7 bases and the J gene end by 3 bases; junction bases not matched to a gene: 9. CDR3 length: 14 amino acids. Germline assignment: CDR1 SSHAT and CDR2 FNYEAQ (reference sequence). CDR3 residues: CASIVGGRNYEQYF. The CDR3 DNA follows: TGTGCCAGCATCGTAGGGGGCCGGAACTACGAGCAGTACTTC.

The rearrangement uses TRBV28 and TRBJ2-3, with D uncertain. The CDR3 contains 14 residues. CDR1 MDHEN and CDR2 SYDVKM come from the germline V gene. Trimming took off 7 bases at V and 6 bases at J, with 17 bases between the two ends. CDR3 sequence reads: CASNAGFALDTQYF. The CDR3 DNA is TGTGCCAGCAACGCCGGGTTTGCACTGGATACGCAGTATTTT.

This chain links TRBV7-9 with TRBJ2-1; 8 nucleotides align to TRBD2. After removal of 5 bases from V and 5 bases from J, the junction contained 11 bases not matched to a gene. The CDR3 runs 16 residues. CDR1 is SEHNR, CDR2 FQNEAQ, per germline (reference sequence). Written as DNA, the CDR3 is TGTGCCAGCAGCCCACGAGCGGGAGTAGGCCACAATGAGCAGTTCTTC. Translated, it gives CASSPRAGVGHNEQFF.

The chain has TRBV7-3 and TRBJ2-7; unclear D gene. This CDR3 comprises 11 residues. V was cut by 5 bases and J by 0 bases, with 2 bases left in between. Germline assignment: CDR1 SGHTA and CDR2 FQGTGA. The CDR3 DNA sequence: TGTGCCAGCAGCCCCTCCTACGAGCAGTACTTC. Amino acid sequence: CASSPSYEQYF. Variable domain in full (rest from reference TRBV7-3 and TRBJ2-7): GAGVSQTPSNKVTEKGKYVELRCDPISGHTALYWYRQSLGQGPEFLIYFQGTGAADDSGLPNDRFFAVRPEGSVSTLKIQRTERGDSAVYLCASSPSYEQYFGPGTRLTVT.